The rows below give T cell receptor beta chains drawn from one sample of a study of T cells after yellow fever vaccination. TCRdb re-called the 5' RACE reads with MiXCR, one entry per CDR3 protein. Here the sample spans some 320,000 distinct CDR3 sequences, around 11% being singletons. The sequenced sample was CD4+ T cells sorted from PBMCs, obtained 45 days after the yellow fever booster vaccination. The receptors stem from a man younger than 35 who received the YFV17D yellow fever vaccine. The CDR3 runs from the conserved cysteine through the conserved F or W. A D gene is named only where the DNA matches it firmly. Rows give clone size only sometimes, using once, few, many, or a class for an expanded clone.

>.|TRBJ2-7|.|TRBV10-2
CASSDAGSRAYEQYF
TGCGCCAGCAGTGATGCAGGGAGTCGCGCCTACGAGCAGTACTTC
>.|TRBJ1-1|.|TRBV5-5
CASAPDPNTEAFF
TGTGCCAGCGCCCCCGACCCGAACACTGAAGCTTTCTTT
>.|TRBJ1-1|few|TRBV7-9
CASSLGGSEAFF
TGTGCCAGCAGCTTAGGGGGTTCTGAAGCTTTCTTT
>TRBD1|TRBJ2-1|once|TRBV3-1
CASSPTPGQGYGNEQFF
TGTGCCAGCAGCCCTACCCCGGGACAGGGATATGGTAATGAGCAGTTCTTC
>.|TRBJ1-5|.|TRBV28
CASSLKVRRAGNQPQHF
TGTGCCAGCAGTTTAAAGGTCCGTAGGGCGGGCAATCAGCCCCAGCATTTT
>.|TRBJ1-2|few|TRBV3-1
CASSQSLTDLYGYTF
TGTGCCAGCAGCCAGTCCTTGACGGACCTCTATGGCTACACCTTC
>TRBD2|TRBJ2-1|few|TRBV12-3/TRBV12-4
CASSRLARSAYNEQFF
TGTGCCAGCAGCAGACTAGCGAGAAGTGCCTACAATGAGCAGTTCTTC
>.|TRBJ2-7|few|TRBV29-1
CSVGGGAGPQYF
TGCAGCGTTGGTGGCGGCGCTGGGCCCCAGTACTTC
>.|TRBJ2-1|few|TRBV3-1
CASSQGQQSYNEQFF
TGTGCCAGCAGCCAAGGCCAACAGTCCTACAATGAGCAGTTCTTC
>.|TRBJ2-5|.|TRBV7-3
CASSLIGEETQYF
TGTGCCAGCAGCTTAATTGGGGAAGAGACCCAGTACTTC
>.|TRBJ2-1|.|TRBV5-6
CASSFIWSSYNEQFF
TGTGCCAGCAGCTTCATTTGGAGCTCCTACAATGAGCAGTTCTTC
>TRBD2|TRBJ2-2|.|TRBV12-3/TRBV12-4
CASGSGGFTGELFF
TGTGCCAGCGGTAGCGGGGGGTTCACCGGGGAGCTGTTTTTT
>TRBD2|TRBJ2-3|.|TRBV25-1
CASSARLAGGLTDTQYF
TGTGCCAGCAGTGCGAGACTAGCGGGGGGACTCACAGATACGCAGTATTTT
>.|TRBJ2-3|.|TRBV6-2/TRBV6-3
CATRRGEDTQYF
TGTGCCACCCGACGAGGCGAAGATACGCAGTATTTT
>.|TRBJ1-3|many|TRBV12-3/TRBV12-4
CASTRQAGNTIYF
TGTGCCAGCACTCGACAGGCTGGAAACACCATATATTTT
>TRBD1|TRBJ2-1|many|TRBV6-1
CASSEVRTGINEQFF
TGTGCCAGCAGTGAGGTACGGACAGGGATCAATGAGCAGTTCTTC
>TRBD1|TRBJ2-7|.|TRBV12-3/TRBV12-4
CASRGQGGPYEQYF
TGTGCCAGCAGGGGACAGGGGGGACCCTACGAGCAGTACTTC
>.|TRBJ2-1|.|TRBV20-1
CSARDHGRGALNEQFF
TGCAGTGCTAGAGACCATGGGCGGGGTGCCCTCAATGAGCAGTTCTTC
>.|TRBJ2-7|.|TRBV7-3
CASSLTGRQGRHEQYF
TGTGCCAGCAGCTTAACGGGTCGTCAGGGGCGCCACGAGCAGTACTTC
>TRBD1|TRBJ1-5|few|TRBV12-3/TRBV12-4
CASSYYQGVGQPQHF
TGTGCCAGCAGTTACTACCAGGGGGTAGGTCAGCCCCAGCATTTT
>.|TRBJ1-2|few|TRBV19
CASSIGGVRSYGYTF
TGTGCCAGTAGTATCGGCGGGGTGAGGAGCTATGGCTACACCTTC
>.|TRBJ2-2|.|TRBV7-3
CASSLTQNGELFF
TGTGCCAGCAGCTTAACGCAAAACGGGGAGCTGTTTTTT
>.|TRBJ2-2|few|TRBV4-3
CASSQVLTGPTGELFF
TGCGCCAGCAGCCAAGTTCTTACAGGGCCGACCGGGGAGCTGTTTTTT
>TRBD1|TRBJ1-5|.|TRBV18
CASSRTGTGGTNQPQHF
TGTGCCAGCTCACGAACCGGGACAGGGGGCACCAATCAGCCCCAGCATTTT
>.|TRBJ2-7|few|TRBV5-6
CASSSYRTAGQYF
TGTGCCAGCAGCTCCTACCGGACAGCCGGGCAGTACTTC
>.|TRBJ1-1|few|TRBV29-1
CSVAAAAGFTEAFF
TGCAGCGTGGCGGCTGCCGCAGGGTTCACTGAAGCTTTCTTT
>TRBD1|TRBJ1-3|.|TRBV3-1
CASSQPGTGIGNTIYF
TGTGCCAGCAGCCAACCAGGGACAGGGATCGGAAACACCATATATTTT
>.|TRBJ2-1|many|TRBV20-1
CSASWTYNEQFF
TGCAGTGCTTCGTGGACCTACAATGAGCAGTTCTTC
>.|TRBJ1-1|few|TRBV27
CASSLSKNTEAFF
TGTGCCAGCAGTTTAAGCAAGAACACTGAAGCTTTCTTT
>.|TRBJ1-1|many|TRBV12-3/TRBV12-4
CASSLPSRAGEAFF
TGTGCCAGCAGTTTGCCGTCCAGGGCGGGAGAAGCTTTCTTT
>.|TRBJ1-6|.|TRBV4-2
CASSQSTNNSPLHF
TGTGCCAGCAGCCAATCAACGAATAATTCACCCCTCCACTTT
>.|TRBJ1-1|.|TRBV6-6
CASKMTGGRTEAFF
TGTGCCAGCAAAATGACAGGAGGTCGTACTGAAGCTTTCTTT
>TRBD1|TRBJ2-7|.|TRBV29-1
CSVAWTGNYEQYF
TGCAGCGTCGCTTGGACAGGGAACTACGAGCAGTACTTC
>TRBD2|TRBJ2-3|.|TRBV20-1
CSAEMGGLATDTQYF
TGCAGTGCTGAGATGGGGGGACTAGCCACAGATACGCAGTATTTT
>TRBD1|TRBJ1-1|few|TRBV20-1
CSVPDRANTEAFF
TGCAGTGTCCCTGACAGGGCGAACACTGAAGCTTTCTTT
>.|TRBJ2-5|many|TRBV4-3
CASSQDRGGPETQYF
TGCGCCAGCAGCCAAGATCGGGGTGGGCCAGAGACCCAGTACTTC
>TRBD2|TRBJ2-2|.|TRBV28
CASSLTSVPKLFF
TGTGCCAGCAGTTTGACTAGCGTCCCTAAACTGTTTTTT
>.|TRBJ2-5|few|TRBV3-1
CASSQEFILGTQYF
TGTGCCAGCAGCCAAGAGTTTATTCTCGGGACCCAGTACTTC
>.|TRBJ1-2|few|TRBV7-8
CASSLAGAGVYGYTF
TGTGCCAGCAGCTTAGCAGGGGCAGGGGTATATGGCTACACCTTC
>.|TRBJ2-1|few|TRBV5-1
CASSLVVADEQFF
TGCGCCAGCAGCTTGGTTGTCGCGGATGAGCAGTTCTTC
>.|TRBJ1-5|few|TRBV28
CASSVSQPQHF
TGTGCCAGCAGCGTGAGTCAGCCCCAGCATTTT
>.|TRBJ1-4|few|TRBV5-6
CASSLSPGATNEKLFF
TGTGCCAGCAGCTTGTCTCCGGGGGCGACTAATGAAAAACTGTTTTTT
>TRBD2|TRBJ2-3|.|TRBV6-5
CASSKRTSGGRTDTQYF
TGTGCCAGCAGTAAGCGGACTAGCGGGGGTCGCACAGATACGCAGTATTTT
>TRBD1|TRBJ2-1|few|TRBV24-1
CATSDPGQGDNEQFF
TGTGCCACCAGTGACCCCGGACAGGGCGACAATGAGCAGTTCTTC
>TRBD1|TRBJ1-2|.|TRBV7-2
CASSITRGTANYGYTF
TGTGCCAGCAGCATCACCAGGGGGACGGCTAACTATGGCTACACCTTC
>TRBD2|TRBJ2-4|.|TRBV20-1
CSARDLPLKRGGSQNIQYF
TGCAGTGCTAGAGATCTCCCCCTTAAGCGGGGAGGTTCACAAAACATTCAGTACTTC
>TRBD2|TRBJ2-2|.|TRBV3-1
CASSQGPGGAGPAGELFF
TGTGCCAGCAGCCAAGGCCCCGGGGGGGCCGGGCCGGCCGGGGAGCTGTTTTTT
>TRBD1|TRBJ2-5|few|TRBV9
CASSVMGQSETQYF
TGTGCCAGCAGCGTTATGGGACAGAGTGAGACCCAGTACTTC
>TRBD1|TRBJ1-6|.|TRBV7-2
CASSALQGTGDSPLHF
TGTGCCAGCAGCGCCTTACAGGGGACCGGGGATTCACCCCTCCACTTT
>.|TRBJ1-6|.|TRBV20-1
CSASAQTFSSYNSPLHF
TGCAGTGCTAGCGCGCAAACATTCAGCTCCTATAATTCACCCCTCCACTTT
>.|TRBJ1-5|.|TRBV4-3
CASSQDFQRGNQPQHF
TGCGCCAGCAGCCAAGATTTTCAGAGGGGCAATCAGCCCCAGCATTTT
>TRBD2|TRBJ2-3|.|TRBV6-6
CASSPGVSGGFTDTQYF
TGTGCCAGCAGTCCGGGTGTTAGCGGGGGTTTCACAGATACGCAGTATTTT
>.|TRBJ1-1|few|TRBV20-1
CSALIRIGGNTEAFF
TGCAGTGCACTGATCAGAATTGGGGGGAACACTGAAGCTTTCTTT
>.|TRBJ2-3|.|TRBV15
CATSARSGLRADTQYF
TGTGCCACCAGCGCTAGGAGCGGCCTCCGGGCAGATACGCAGTATTTT
>.|TRBJ2-1|.|TRBV5-8
CATTSYPRVANEQFF
TGTGCCACTACGTCCTACCCCAGGGTGGCTAATGAGCAGTTCTTC
>.|TRBJ2-1|.|TRBV6-1
CASRSWDEQFF
TGTGCCAGCAGGTCGTGGGATGAGCAGTTCTTC